This T cell receptor (beta chain) is drawn from a study of blood T cell repertoires in COVID-19. About the research overall: Samples of COVID-19 (acute and convalescent) were obtained from the United States, Italy and Spain. Nucleic acid was either cDNA or gDNA, and it came from T cells, B-cell-depleted T cells, or PBMCs.

This CDR3 is 15 amino acids long. Germline-derived CDR1 and CDR2 are SGHTS and YDEGEE. V lost 5 bases and J lost 5; bases outside the gene matches: 12. In the original processing: Amplifying reference gene primers gave estimates of nucleated cell counts. Sequencing was performed with immunoSEQ multiplex PCR; in TCRdb, only in-frame clones are kept and a portion is missing. V and J calls and clone size are given by that table; D and trimming were obtained from the DNA. Of tens of thousands of clones in the sample, around 93% were seen once. Input material: peripheral blood. This receptor was obtained from a man aged 50 to 59 with acute or convalescent COVID-19. The rearrangement joins TRBV5-8 to TRBJ1-2; 7 positions match TRBD1. The CDR3 spells CASSRSGTDKYGYTF. CDR3 DNA: TGTGCCAGCAGTCGATCCGGGACAGACAAATATGGCTACACCTTC.